This T cell receptor beta chain was identified in a study of blood T cell repertoires in COVID-19. For the study at large: The United States, Italy and Spain supplied acute and convalescent COVID-19 samples. T cells, B-cell-depleted T cells, or PBMCs supplied cDNA or gDNA.

Study processing details: How many nucleated cells were present was estimated from reference gene primer amplification. Clones were sequenced by immunoSEQ multiplex PCR, and TCRdb holds only the in-frame ones, with some missing. For V, J and clone size, that table is used; D and trimming come from the DNA. The table lists roughly 260,000 clones, approximately 90% of them singletons. The CDR3 contains 15 residues. Sequences were obtained from peripheral blood. The origin of this receptor is a woman aged 40-49 years with acute or convalescent COVID-19. The chain couples TRBV21-1 to TRBJ1-1; no DNA check was done on the table's D call, TRBD1. TRBV21-1 constitutes a pseudogene. CDR3 sequence reads: CASSKGDRGRNGAFF. The CDR3 DNA follows: TGTGCCAGCAGCAAAGGGGACAGGGGGCGAAACGGAGCTTTCTTT.